This T cell receptor beta chain was documented in a study of blood T cell repertoires in COVID-19. Per the original methods: Nucleated cell counts were estimated from reference gene primer amplification. TCRdb's copy holds only in-frame clones and misses some; the assay was immunoSEQ multiplex PCR. That table is the source of V, J and clone size, and D and trimming were worked out from the DNA. Here the sample spans more than 250,000 clones, roughly 85% being singletons. There are 14 residues in the CDR3. The germline V gene encodes CDR1 SGHTA and CDR2 FQGNSA. Trimming left V 1 base short and J 9 bases short, with 15 bases between.

The material sequenced was peripheral blood. The J gene is TRBJ1-2, the V gene TRBV7-2; a possible D gene is TRBD1 (6 bases). This clonotype was sampled from a man aged 50 to 60 with active or convalescent COVID-19. The CDR3 region is CASSLEGQRGSYTF. CDR3 bases: TGTGCCAGCAGCTTAGAGGGACAACGCGGAAGCTACACCTTC.